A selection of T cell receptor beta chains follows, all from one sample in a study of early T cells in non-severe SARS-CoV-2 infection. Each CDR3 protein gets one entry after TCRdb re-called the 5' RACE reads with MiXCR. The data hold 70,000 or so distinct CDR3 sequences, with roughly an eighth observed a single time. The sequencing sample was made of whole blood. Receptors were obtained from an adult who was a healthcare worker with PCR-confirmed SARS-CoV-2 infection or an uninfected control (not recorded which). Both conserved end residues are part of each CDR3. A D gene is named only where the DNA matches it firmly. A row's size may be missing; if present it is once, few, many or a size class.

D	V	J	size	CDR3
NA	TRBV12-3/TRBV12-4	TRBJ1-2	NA	CASSLQRSVGYTF
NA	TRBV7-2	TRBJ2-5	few	CASSFLGTQYF
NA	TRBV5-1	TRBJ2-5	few	CASSPLRGAGETQYF
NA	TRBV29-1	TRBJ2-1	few	CSVEHGYNEQFF
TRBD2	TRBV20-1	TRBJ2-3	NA	CSAITSGYTDTQYF
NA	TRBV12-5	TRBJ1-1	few	CASAGLEAFF
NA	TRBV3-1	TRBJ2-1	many	CASSLTGTNEQFF
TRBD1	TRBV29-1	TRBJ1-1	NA	CSVPNYTGEDTEAFF
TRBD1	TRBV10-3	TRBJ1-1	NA	CAISENGRTGTTEAFF
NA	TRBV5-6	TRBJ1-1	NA	CASSLGNMNTEAFF
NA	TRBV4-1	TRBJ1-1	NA	CASSQDSQAFF
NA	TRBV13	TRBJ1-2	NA	CASSSSGGSYPYGYTF
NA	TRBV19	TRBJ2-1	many	CASTPQGSYNEQFF
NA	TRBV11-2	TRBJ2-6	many	CASSKLTANVLTF
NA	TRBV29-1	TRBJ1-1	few	CSAAGTHVNTEAFF
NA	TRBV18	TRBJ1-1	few	CASSPERVQGTEAFF
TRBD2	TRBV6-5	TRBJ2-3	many	CASSGPSGGVGLTDTQYF
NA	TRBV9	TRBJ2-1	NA	CASSHSLGGGAYNEQFF
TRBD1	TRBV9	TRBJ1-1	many	CASSPRTGRNTEAFF
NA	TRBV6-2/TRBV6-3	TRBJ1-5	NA	CASSYGGTGNQPQHF
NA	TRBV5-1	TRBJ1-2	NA	CASSSGTRPAIGYGYTF
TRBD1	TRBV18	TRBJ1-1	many	CASSRDRGNTEAFF
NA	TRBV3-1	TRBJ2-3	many	CASSADYTQYF
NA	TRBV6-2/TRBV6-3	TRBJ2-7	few	CASTRKGGNRFYEQYF
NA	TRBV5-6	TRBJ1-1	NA	CASSSGTRGAFF
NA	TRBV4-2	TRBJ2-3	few	CASSQETGNTDTQYF
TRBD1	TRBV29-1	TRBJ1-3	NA	CSVGGTVSGNTIYF
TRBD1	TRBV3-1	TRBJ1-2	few	CASSQYTPGQGTYGYTF